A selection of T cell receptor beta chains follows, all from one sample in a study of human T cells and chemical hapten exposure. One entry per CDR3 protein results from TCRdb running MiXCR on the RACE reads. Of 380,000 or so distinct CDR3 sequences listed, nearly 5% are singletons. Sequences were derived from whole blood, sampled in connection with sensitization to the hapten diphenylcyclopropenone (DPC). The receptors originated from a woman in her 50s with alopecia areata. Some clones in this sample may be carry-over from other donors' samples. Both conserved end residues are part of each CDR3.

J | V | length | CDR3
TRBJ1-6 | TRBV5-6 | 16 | CASSGGQGLRNSPLHF
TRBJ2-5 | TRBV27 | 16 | CASSSLLQGAGETQYF
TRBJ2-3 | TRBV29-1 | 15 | CSVSGRPGITDTQYF
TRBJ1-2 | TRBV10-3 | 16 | CAISESRDREGSGYTF
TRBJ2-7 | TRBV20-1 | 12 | CSARRGSYEQYF
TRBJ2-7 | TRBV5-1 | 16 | CASSPETGEPSYEQYF
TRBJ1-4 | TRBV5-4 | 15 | CATRDRGATNEKLFF
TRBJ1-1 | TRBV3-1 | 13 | CASSQGGSGGAFF
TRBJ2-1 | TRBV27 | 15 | CASSPLTSVRIEQFF
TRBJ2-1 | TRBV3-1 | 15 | CASSQLAGVHNEQFF